The clone carrying this T cell receptor (beta chain) was observed a handful of times. Its antigen remains unidentified. This specimen belongs to a study of blood T cells in healthy people across ages. The study, taken as a whole, reports: It was found that TCR beta diversity correlated strongly with the percentage of naive T cells.

Sample-barcoded 5' priming and a J-beta primer mix drove a second PCR of 7 to 11 cycles. Each cDNA molecule carried a tag from a template-switch adaptor that contained 12 random nucleotides. TCRdb reanalysed the 5' RACE reads using MiXCR and keeps one entry per CDR3 protein. The sample yields 540,000 or so distinct CDR3 sequences, around 48% seen once. The CDR3 has 16 amino acids. Trimming took 1 base from V and 7 from J, leaving 20 bases between them. Germline V gene lookup returns CDR1 MGHDK and CDR2 SYGVNS. PBMCs, at least 7 million per sample, were isolated. This clonotype originated in a man older than 75 in good health. The V gene is TRBV25-1, the J gene TRBJ2-7; no definite D call. Material for sequencing was blood. The CDR3 nucleotides are TGTGCCAGCAGTGAATCGACGGGCCCCACGTTTGGGGAGCAGTACTTC. Encoded protein: CASSESTGPTFGEQYF.